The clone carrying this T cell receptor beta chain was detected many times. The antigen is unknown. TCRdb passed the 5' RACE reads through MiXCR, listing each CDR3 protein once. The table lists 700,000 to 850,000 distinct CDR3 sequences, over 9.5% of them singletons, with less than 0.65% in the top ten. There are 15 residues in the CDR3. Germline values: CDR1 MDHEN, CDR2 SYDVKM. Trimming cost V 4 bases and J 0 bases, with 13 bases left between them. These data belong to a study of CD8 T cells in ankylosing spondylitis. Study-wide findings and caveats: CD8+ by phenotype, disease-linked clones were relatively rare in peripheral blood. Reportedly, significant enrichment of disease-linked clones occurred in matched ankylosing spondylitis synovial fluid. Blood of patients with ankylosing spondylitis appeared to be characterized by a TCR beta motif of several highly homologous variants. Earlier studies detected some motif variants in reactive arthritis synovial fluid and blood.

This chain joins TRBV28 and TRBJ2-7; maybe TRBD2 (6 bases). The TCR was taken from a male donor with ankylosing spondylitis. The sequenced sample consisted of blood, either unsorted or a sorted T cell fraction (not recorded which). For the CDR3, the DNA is TGTGCCAGCAGTTCGATGGAGGGCCCCTCCTACGAGCAGTACTTC. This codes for CASSSMEGPSYEQYF.